This T cell receptor (beta chain) appears in the sequencing data of a study of spatial heterogeneity in lung cancer. Study background: Across the raw uncorrected reads, a unique TCR and UMI combination was observed, on average, more than ten times. Study-level results: Of tumor T cells, an estimated coverage of around 6.8% was reached for alpha chains and roughly 12% for beta chains. Higher tumor mutation counts went along with higher counts of expanded intratumoral alpha and beta TCRs.

By share of the sample, this clonotype is medium-sized. Its specificity is unknown. With the library built for alpha chains, this beta chain is off target and its frequency is not meaningful. TCRdb itself ran the 5' RACE reads through MiXCR, one entry per CDR3 protein. The repertoire has approximately 18,000 distinct CDR3 sequences, roughly 5% of them found once; the top ten carry approximately 10%. V lost 8 bases to trimming and J lost 2 bases; unmatched junction nucleotides: 8. The CDR3 spans 15 residues. CDR1 and CDR2 from the germline V gene are LNHDA and SQIVND (reference sequence). As to time point: sample taken at primary tumor resection. The approximately 77 donors had untreated early-stage non-small cell lung cancer. Unsorted samples of tumor, nontumor lung or frozen PBMC had their whole RNA sequenced.

The sequences come from lung tumor tissue, collected at surgery. This sequence was found in a female donor with early-stage non-small cell lung cancer. The chain has TRBV19 and TRBJ2-1; the match to TRBD2 covers 8 bases. DNA for the CDR3: TGTGCCAGTGGGTCCGGTAGCGGGACCTACAATGAGCAGTTCTTC. Translation gives CASGSGSGTYNEQFF. Full variable domain (remainder filled in from reference TRBV19 and TRBJ2-1): DGGITQSPKYLFRKEGQNVTLSCEQNLNHDAMYWYRQDPGQGLRLIYYSQIVNDFQKGDIAEGYSVSREKKESFPLTVTSAQKNPTAFYLCASGSGSGTYNEQFFGPGTRLTVL.